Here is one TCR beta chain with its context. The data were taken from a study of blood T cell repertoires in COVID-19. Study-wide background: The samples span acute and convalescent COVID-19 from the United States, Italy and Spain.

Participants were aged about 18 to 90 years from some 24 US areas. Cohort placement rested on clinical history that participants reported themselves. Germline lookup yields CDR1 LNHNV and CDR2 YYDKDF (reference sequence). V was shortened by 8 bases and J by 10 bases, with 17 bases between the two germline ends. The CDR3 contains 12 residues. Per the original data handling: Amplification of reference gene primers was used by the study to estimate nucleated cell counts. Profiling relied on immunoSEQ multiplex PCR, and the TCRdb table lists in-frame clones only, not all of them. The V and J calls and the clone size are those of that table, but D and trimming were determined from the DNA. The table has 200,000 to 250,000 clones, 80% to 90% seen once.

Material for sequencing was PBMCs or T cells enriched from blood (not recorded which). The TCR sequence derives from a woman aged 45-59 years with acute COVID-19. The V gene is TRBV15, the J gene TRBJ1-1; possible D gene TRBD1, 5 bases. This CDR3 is CATSPPGVVAFF. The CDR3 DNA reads TGTGCCACCTCCCCCCCGGGGGTCGTAGCTTTCTTT.